Here is one T cell receptor beta chain with its context. Its specificity is not known. A read error is possible here, since a much larger clone lies one base away. This entry is derived from a study of early T cells in non-severe SARS-CoV-2 infection. Overall study findings and caveats: Private and CD4 specificities were missed by VDJdb matching, which favored anti-spike CD8 responses.

From germline, CDR1 is SGHVS and CDR2 FQNEAQ. The CDR3 is 13 amino acids. One entry per CDR3 protein results from TCRdb running MiXCR on the 5' RACE reads. Of more than 80,000 distinct CDR3 sequences in the sample, approximately 14% were seen once. Input material: whole blood. The chain carries TRBV7-8 and TRBJ1-6; perhaps TRBD1 as D (5 bases). The receptor was derived from an adult who was a healthcare worker with PCR-confirmed SARS-CoV-2 infection or an uninfected control (not recorded which). As DNA, the CDR3 is TGTGTCAGCAGCGGCAGGGAAGCGACACCCCTCCACTTT. Amino acids: CVSSGREATPLHF.